The next 15 T cell receptor beta chains were all read from a single sample in a study of T cells in Graves' hyperthyroidism and ophthalmopathy. Regions amplified from RNA transcripts were the TCR beta CDR3 regions. Researchers ran a first-round RT-PCR on the TCR CDR3 using the HTBI primer set. Using its own MiXCR run on the multiplex PCR reads, TCRdb lists one record per CDR3 protein. The table has 350,000 or so distinct CDR3 sequences, 15% to 20% seen once. The specimen was blood. The receptors originated from a woman between 40 and 55 years old with Graves' ophthalmopathy.

This clonotype was observed at least ten times. The chain couples TRBV11-1 to TRBJ2-6, with 7 bases that match TRBD1. The germline gives CDR1 SGHAT, CDR2 FQDESV (reference sequence). The CDR3 sequence is 17 residues long. The V segment lost 5 bases and the J segment 0 bases; nucleotides outside the gene matches: 7. DNA for the CDR3: TGTGCCAGCAGCCGAGGACAGGTCTTCTCTGGGGCCAACGTCCTGACTTTC. Its protein product is CASSRGQVFSGANVLTF.

In this sample, this clonotype turned up many times. V gene TRBV30 combines with J gene TRBJ1-5; 7 positions match TRBD1. The CDR3 covers 13 residues. The V gene's germline CDR1 is GTSNPN and CDR2 SVGIG (reference sequence). Unmatched junction bases numbered 5, after V lost 5 bases and J lost 4 bases. The CDR3 loop reads CAWGTALNQPQHF. Here the CDR3 DNA reads TGTGCCTGGGGGACAGCCTTAAATCAGCCCCAGCATTTT. Full variable domain (rest looked up from reference TRBV30 and TRBJ1-5): SQTIHQWPATLVQPVGSPLSLECTVEGTSNPNLYWYRQAAGRGLQLLFYSVGIGQISSEVPQNLSASRPQDRQFILSSKKLLLSDSGFYLCAWGTALNQPQHFGDGTRLSIL.

Ten or more counts support this clonotype. This rearrangement joins TRBV7-3 to TRBJ2-2; D remains unclear. CDR3 length equals 15 residues. With 4 bases removed from V and 5 bases from J, the gap between germline ends came to 14 bases. Germline loops: CDR1 SGHTA, CDR2 FQGTGA. The CDR3 sequence is CASSSDGRLTGELFF. The CDR3 region has the DNA TGTGCCAGCAGCTCCGACGGCAGGCTTACCGGGGAGCTGTTTTTT.

This clonotype was recorded many times. V and J are TRBV6-2 or TRBV6-3 and TRBJ2-2, with D uncertain. Trimming took off 4 bases at V and 6 bases at J, with 12 bases between the two ends. The CDR3 is 14 amino acids. Germline values: CDR1 MNHEY, CDR2 SVGEGT. This CDR3 reads CASSFLLESGELFF. The DNA of the CDR3 is TGTGCCAGCAGTTTCCTCCTAGAGTCCGGGGAGCTGTTTTTT.

Ten or more counts support this clonotype. The gene calls are TRBV10-3 and TRBJ2-7; D remains unclear. The CDR3 extends over 11 amino acids. In germline, CDR1 is ENHRY, CDR2 SYGVKD. V dropped 10 bases and J dropped 3 bases, with 10 bases sitting between them. The CDR3 DNA follows: TGTGCCACCGGACGGAGCTACGAGCAGTACTTC. Protein product: CATGRSYEQYF.

The table lists this clonotype with many counts. The CDR3 loop reads CSGGKGATGPEAFF. In DNA form, the CDR3 reads TGCAGTGGGGGGAAGGGGGCGACTGGTCCTGAAGCTTTCTTT. The chain has TRBV20-1 and TRBJ1-1, with 7 bases identical to TRBD1. The length of the CDR3 is 14 residues. V trimming: 7 bases; J trimming: 6 bases; junction bases outside the gene matches: 14. The germline V gene encodes CDR1 DFQATT and CDR2 SNEGSKA (reference sequence).

This clonotype was observed at least ten times. The chain couples TRBV28 to TRBJ2-5; 10 bases line up with TRBD1. Germline CDR1 MDHEN, CDR2 SYDVKM. The CDR3 contains 15 residues. V shed 5 bases, J shed 5 bases, and the junction held 8 bases outside the gene matches. The CDR3 DNA is TGTGCCAGCAGTCGGAGGACAGGGGGGGGGGAGACCCAGTACTTC. Protein sequence: CASSRRTGGGETQYF.

This clonotype was detected ten times or more. This chain links TRBV7-9 with TRBJ2-5; D is unresolved. V was cut by 0 bases and J by 7 bases, with 9 bases left in between. The CDR3 runs to 13 residues. Germline CDR1 is SEHNR and CDR2 is FQNEAQ (reference sequence). The chain's CDR3 is CASSLATRWTQYF. CDR3 bases: TGTGCCAGCAGCTTAGCGACCAGGTGGACCCAGTACTTC.

This clonotype was seen only a few times. This chain joins TRBV28 and TRBJ2-2, with D maybe TRBD2 (6 bases). V dropped 4 bases and J dropped 0 bases, with 9 bases sitting between them. The V gene's germline CDR1 is MDHEN and CDR2 SYDVKM. The CDR3 totals 15 residues. The CDR3 loop reads CASSWGTSNTGELFF. The DNA for the CDR3 is TGTGCCAGCAGTTGGGGGACTTCGAACACCGGGGAGCTGTTTTTT.

This clonotype appeared many times. The chain links TRBV6-5 to TRBJ1-1, with D maybe TRBD1 (5 bases). This CDR3 is built from 15 residues. Looked up from germline, CDR1 is MNHEY and CDR2 is SVGAGI. Trimming shortened V by 6 bases and J by 3 bases, and 17 bases separated the two germline ends. CDR3 nucleotides: TGTGCCAGCAGAAGCACAGGTACTCCGTACACTGAAGCTTTCTTT. Translating gives CASRSTGTPYTEAFF.

CDR3 DNA sequence: TGTGCCAGCAGTTTAACTAGAGTAGAGACCCAGTACTTC. It specifies CASSLTRVETQYF. The gene calls are TRBV6-2 or TRBV6-3 and TRBJ2-5; D may be TRBD2 (5 bases). The germline V and J ends were trimmed by 4 bases and 4 bases, with 10 bases remaining between them. Per the germline V gene, CDR1 is MNHEY and CDR2 is SVGEGT. The length of the CDR3 is 13 residues.

This clonotype appeared many times. This rearrangement joins TRBV28 to TRBJ1-2; D gene uncertain. The V gene's germline CDR1 is MDHEN and CDR2 SYDVKM. Trimming cost V 2 bases and J 3 bases, with 16 bases left between them. The CDR3 has 16 amino acids. In DNA, the CDR3 is TGTGCCAGCAGTTTAGAGCGCAGGAGTAAAGACTATGGCTACACCTTC. This encodes CASSLERRSKDYGYTF.

In this sample, this clonotype turned up many times. A much larger clone is a single base away; this may be a read error. The V call is TRBV20-1, the J call TRBJ2-6; D is unresolved. This CDR3 is 16 amino acids long. Germline V gene data show CDR1 as DFQATT and CDR2 as SNEGSKA (reference sequence). V was cut by 3 bases and J by 0 bases, with 12 bases left in between. CDR3 in amino acids: CSASGASISGANVLTF. CDR3 sequence (DNA): TGCAGTGCTAGCGGCGCCAGCATCTCTGGGGCCAACGTCCTGACTTTC.

This clonotype was observed at least ten times. CDR3 amino acids: CASSQGGQGHEQYF. The DNA for the CDR3 is TGTGCCAGCAGCCAAGGTGGGCAGGGCCACGAGCAGTACTTC. The gene calls are TRBV4-2 and TRBJ2-7, with D maybe TRBD1 (5 bases). The V gene lost 1 base and the J gene lost 5 bases, with 12 bases spanning the gap. Germline V lookup: CDR1 LGHNA, CDR2 YNFKEQ. This CDR3 spans 14 amino acids.

This clonotype was observed at least ten times. The J gene is TRBJ1-1, the V gene TRBV28; D gene ambiguous. There are 12 residues in the CDR3. V was shortened by 10 bases and J by 5 bases, with 14 bases between the two germline ends. Germline V lookup: CDR1 MDHEN, CDR2 SYDVKM. The CDR3 bases are TGTGCCATCGAGGGTATACGAACTGAAGCTTTCTTT. This translates into CAIEGIRTEAFF. Supplemented by reference TRBV28 and TRBJ1-1, the full variable domain reads DVKVTQSSRYLVKRTGEKVFLECVQDMDHENMFWYRQDPGLGLRLIYFSYDVKMKEKGDIPEGYSVSREKKERFSLILESASTNQTSMYLCAIEGIRTEAFFGQGTRLTVV.